This T cell receptor (beta chain) was sequenced for a study of cytomegalovirus exposure and HLA in healthy donors. Trimming removed 6 bases from V and 7 bases from J, with 9 bases in between. Germline loops: CDR1 ENHRY, CDR2 SYGVKD. The CDR3 is made up of 11 amino acids. Primers included in the PCR were 60 Vbeta and 13 Jbeta primers. Some clones are missing from TCRdb's copy, which holds only in-frame ones; the method was immunoSEQ multiplex PCR. This sample carries 90,000 to 130,000 clones, roughly two thirds of them seen once, and the ten largest clones take about 2%. The sample taken for sequencing was PBMCs. J is TRBJ1-1 and V is TRBV10-3; perhaps TRBD1 as D (5 bases). The TCR comes from a young woman in good health and CMV-seronegative. In DNA form, the CDR3 reads TGTGCCATCAGGATACAGGATGAAGCTTTCTTT. It is translated as CAIRIQDEAFF.